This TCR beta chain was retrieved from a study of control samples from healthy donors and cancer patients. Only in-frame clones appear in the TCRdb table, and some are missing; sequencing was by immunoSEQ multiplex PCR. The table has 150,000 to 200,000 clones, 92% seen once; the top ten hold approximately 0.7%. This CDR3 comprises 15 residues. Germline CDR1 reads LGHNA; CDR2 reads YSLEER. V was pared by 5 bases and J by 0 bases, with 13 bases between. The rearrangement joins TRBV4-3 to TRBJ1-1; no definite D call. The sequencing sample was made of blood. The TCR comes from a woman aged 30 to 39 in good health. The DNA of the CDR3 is TGCGCCAGCAGCAGGGCCTTCAAGGTGAACACTGAAGCTTTCTTT. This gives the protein CASSRAFKVNTEAFF.